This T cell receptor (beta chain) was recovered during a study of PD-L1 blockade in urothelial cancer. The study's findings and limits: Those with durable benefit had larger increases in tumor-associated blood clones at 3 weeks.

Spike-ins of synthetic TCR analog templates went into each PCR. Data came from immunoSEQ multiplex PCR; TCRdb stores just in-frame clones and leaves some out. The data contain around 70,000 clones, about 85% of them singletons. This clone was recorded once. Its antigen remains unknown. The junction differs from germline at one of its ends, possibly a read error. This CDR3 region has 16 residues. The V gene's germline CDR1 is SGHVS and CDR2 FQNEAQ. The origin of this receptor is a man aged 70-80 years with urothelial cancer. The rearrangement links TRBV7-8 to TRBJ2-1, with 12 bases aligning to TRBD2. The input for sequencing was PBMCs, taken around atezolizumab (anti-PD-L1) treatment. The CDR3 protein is CASRLVRLAGVDEQFF. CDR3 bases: TGTGCCAGCAGATTAGTCAGACTAGCGGGAGTAGATGAGCAGTTCTTC.